A selection of T cell receptor beta chains follows, all from one sample in a study of vaccination and CD4 T cells after COVID-19. Each CDR3 protein gets one entry after TCRdb re-called the PCR reads with MiXCR. Here the sample spans about 15,000 distinct CDR3 sequences, approximately 48% being singletons. No antigens are known for them. Sequenced input: CD4+ T cells from blood, cultured in vitro. The receptors shown here come from a human donor who had recovered from COVID-19. Both conserved end residues are trimmed from each CDR3.

TRBJ1-3 TRBV6-1 ASRTGRPDSGNTIY
TRBJ2-2 TRBV6-2/TRBV6-3 ASSSNRDPRTTGELF
TRBJ2-2 TRBV7-2 ASSRTGNTGELF
TRBJ1-1 TRBV30 AWSVMGSEAF
TRBJ2-7 TRBV20-1 SAKSPNTDYEQY
TRBJ2-1 TRBV27 ASSPQTIPSDEQF
TRBJ2-7 TRBV7-2 ASSPPGSYEQY
TRBJ1-5 TRBV28 ASSSAGSNQPQH
TRBJ2-2 TRBV29-1 SVRRDRGTGELF
TRBJ1-3 TRBV7-6 ASSLAGPGNTIY
TRBJ1-1 TRBV7-3 ASSLQGNTEAF
TRBJ2-4 TRBV19 ASSIRGAYIQY
TRBJ1-2 TRBV7-8 ASSRPGRTSYGYT
TRBJ1-4 TRBV2 ASRDQGARNEKLF
TRBJ1-1 TRBV20-1 SARGTGLLGEAF
TRBJ2-3 TRBV6-5 ASSYSGDSTDTQY
TRBJ2-5 TRBV27 ASRQGGETQY
TRBJ2-2 TRBV24-1 ATSAIFGKTHDTGELF
TRBJ1-1 TRBV11-2 ASSLIARDVAF
TRBJ1-2 TRBV6-1 ASSRGGGAGGYT
TRBJ1-5 TRBV7-8 ASSLARTGFGQPQH
TRBJ2-3 TRBV20-1 SAMGGQSTDTQY
TRBJ1-1 TRBV7-8 ASSLDRVTEAF
TRBJ1-1 TRBV19 ASRDRGLNTEAF
TRBJ1-4 TRBV28 ASSLGGWQYNEKLF
TRBJ2-7 TRBV20-1 SARVAGGNYEQY
TRBJ1-1 TRBV9 ASSPSWGTNTEAF
TRBJ1-2 TRBV11-3 ASSLRQGAVGYT
TRBJ1-1 TRBV30 AWSGDSLNTEAF
TRBJ2-3 TRBV20-1 SAPGLTRTDTQY
TRBJ1-2 TRBV19 ASSPTLGHPYGYT
TRBJ2-1 TRBV6-1 ASREAGRYNEQF
TRBJ2-5 TRBV20-1 SANGRRETQY
TRBJ1-1 TRBV6-2/TRBV6-3 ASSSSYRDRGPEAF
TRBJ2-2 TRBV30 AWSRQGGGELF
TRBJ2-5 TRBV7-2 ASSLAGGVETQY
TRBJ1-6 TRBV27 ASSLNSGQGAPNSPLH